These 5 T cell receptor beta chains share one sample of origin, sequenced in a study of T-cell reconstitution after alpha-beta-depleted transplantation in children. TCRbeta library construction was performed incorporating unique molecular identifiers. TCRdb passed the PCR reads through MiXCR, listing each CDR3 protein once. The sample includes about 460,000 distinct CDR3 sequences, approximately 13% of them seen just once. The source was PBMCs from the stem cell graft donor, collected from the stem cell graft. These receptors all come from a human donor who donated a stem cell graft to a child with combined immunodeficiency.

This clonotype was counted many times. The genes are TRBV6-4 and TRBJ2-1, with D uncertain. The CDR3 is made up of 13 amino acids. The V end lost 5 bases, the J end lost 6 bases, and 11 bases lay between the germline ends. Per germline, CDR1 MRHNA and CDR2 SNTAGT. The CDR3 bases are TGTGCCAGCAGTCCGACTCCCCTCAATGAGCAGTTCTTC. This codes for CASSPTPLNEQFF.

This clonotype has more than one count but fewer than ten. The rearrangement links TRBV12-3 or TRBV12-4 to TRBJ2-7; 7 nucleotides align to TRBD2. Germline trimming cut 5 bases from V and 5 bases from J; bases unmatched to any gene: 3. This CDR3 contains 12 residues. The CDR3 DNA reads TGTGCCAGCAGTCGGACTAGTGACGAGCAGTACTTC. Its protein is CASSRTSDEQYF.

The table lists this clonotype with many counts. The J gene is TRBJ2-3, the V gene TRBV20-1; a weak D match, TRBD2 (5 bases). The CDR3 length is 16 residues. Germline CDR1 is DFQATT and CDR2 is SNEGSKA (reference sequence). The V end was cut by 1 base, the J end by 0 bases, with 14 bases between. The CDR3 nucleotides read TGCAGTGCTAGAGCTTCGGGAAGAAGGAGCACAGATACGCAGTATTTT. The encoded protein is CSARASGRRSTDTQYF.

This clonotype was seen a few times. The rearrangement uses TRBV9 and TRBJ2-1; no reliable D call. Germline lookup yields CDR1 SGDLS and CDR2 YYNGEE. The CDR3 runs to 16 residues. The V gene lost 2 bases and the J gene lost 0 bases, with 12 bases spanning the gap. The CDR3 DNA reads as TGTGCCAGCAGCGTTGGGCGGCCGAGCTCCTACAATGAGCAGTTCTTC. Amino acids: CASSVGRPSSYNEQFF.

This clonotype occurred a few times. This chain uses TRBV6-2 or TRBV6-3 with TRBJ2-1; 13 bases are shared with TRBD2. CDR3 length: 16 residues. V shed 4 bases and J 10 bases; nucleotides not matched to a gene: 10. Germline lookup yields CDR1 MNHEY and CDR2 SVGEGT. CDR3 coding DNA: TGTGCCAGCAGTTCCGGAACTAGCGGGAGGGTCTGGGAGCAGTTCTTC. Translated: CASSSGTSGRVWEQFF.